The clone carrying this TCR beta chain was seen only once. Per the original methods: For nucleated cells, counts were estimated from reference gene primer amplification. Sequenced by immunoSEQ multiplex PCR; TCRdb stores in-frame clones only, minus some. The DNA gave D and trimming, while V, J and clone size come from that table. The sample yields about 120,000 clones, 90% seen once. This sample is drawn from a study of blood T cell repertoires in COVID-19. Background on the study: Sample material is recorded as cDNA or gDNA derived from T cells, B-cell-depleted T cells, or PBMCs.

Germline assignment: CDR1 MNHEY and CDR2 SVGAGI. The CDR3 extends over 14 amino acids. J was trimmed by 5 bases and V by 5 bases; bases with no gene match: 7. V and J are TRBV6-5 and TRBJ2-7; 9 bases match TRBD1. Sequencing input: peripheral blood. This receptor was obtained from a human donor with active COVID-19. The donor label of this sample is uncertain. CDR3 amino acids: CASSPGTGIHEQYF. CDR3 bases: TGTGCCAGCAGTCCCGGGACAGGGATCCACGAGCAGTACTTC.